This T cell receptor (beta chain) came from a study of identical twins. General study points: It was possible that invariant MAIT and iNKT cells partly confounded the zero-insertion analyses.

No donor was unhealthy or non-Caucasian. TCRdb reanalysed the 5' RACE reads using MiXCR and keeps one entry per CDR3 protein. In the table there are about 530,000 distinct CDR3 sequences, 12% to 15% of which are singletons. This CDR3 comprises 15 residues. In germline, CDR1 is MNHEY, CDR2 SMNVEV (reference sequence). V was pared by 4 bases and J by 3 bases, with 16 bases between. There are a few counts of this clonotype. Its antigen is not known. These data were likewise used in another study, on yellow fever vaccine responses in identical twins.

The chain has TRBV27 and TRBJ2-7, with D perhaps being TRBD1 or TRBD2 (5 bases each). Sequenced: CD4+ T cells sorted from blood. The origin of this receptor is a woman under 30 in good health. The CDR3 nucleotides read TGTGCCAGCAGTTCCTCCTCCTGGGGGAACTACGAGCAGTACTTC. It encodes CASSSSSWGNYEQYF.